These 29 T cell receptor beta chains were sequenced from one sample in a study of T cells expressing NK-cell markers. TCRdb re-called the 5' RACE reads; every CDR3 protein appears as one record, without DNA. The listing records around 470,000 distinct CDR3 sequences. What was sequenced was blood T cells: a sorted CD56 or NKG2C T cell subset, CD4+ or CD8+ T cells, or bulk PBMC T cells (not recorded which). All receptors come from a woman in her 50s in good health.

The rearrangement uses TRBV20-1 and TRBJ1-5. From germline, CDR1 is DFQATT and CDR2 SNEGSKA (reference sequence). The CDR3 spans 12 residues. CDR3 amino acids: CSARRDLGPQHF.

V and J are TRBV29-1 and TRBJ1-5; TCRdb picks TRBD1, but there is no DNA to check that call. The CDR3 has 16 amino acids. Germline values: CDR1 SQVTM, CDR2 ANQGSEA. CDR3 sequence: CSPLMTGEAVYQPQHF. The variable domain in full, with the rest retrieved from reference TRBV29-1 and TRBJ1-5, is SAVISQKPSRDICQRGTSLTIQCQVDSQVTMMFWYRQQPGQSLTLIATANQGSEATYESGFVIDKFPISRPNLTFSTLTVSNMSPEDSSIYLCSPLMTGEAVYQPQHFGDGTRLSIL.

The chain's CDR3 is CSASQQGNEQYF. V usage is TRBV20-1 and J usage is TRBJ2-7; the TCRdb call, TRBD1, lacks DNA for checking. The CDR3 runs 12 residues. Germline V gene data show CDR1 as DFQATT and CDR2 as SNEGSKA (reference sequence).

V and J are TRBV27 and TRBJ1-1. Germline CDR1 is MNHEY and CDR2 is SMNVEV (reference sequence). The CDR3 length is 15 residues. The CDR3 sequence: CASSLSWRLNTEAFF.

The chain uses TRBV29-1 and TRBJ2-7. The germline V gene encodes CDR1 SQVTM and CDR2 ANQGSEA. The CDR3 consists of 12 residues. CDR3 region: CSVSTGRHEQYF.

The V and J genes are TRBV20-1 and TRBJ2-7; there is no DNA to check the TCRdb D call of TRBD1. Germline CDR1 DFQATT, CDR2 SNEGSKA (reference sequence). The CDR3 loop spans 15 amino acids. The CDR3 here is CSATPFAGGTYEQYF.

The chain joins TRBV5-1 to TRBJ1-4. Per the germline V gene, CDR1 is SGHRS and CDR2 is YFSETQ. The CDR3 extends over 16 amino acids. The CDR3 loop reads CASSLEAVTTNEKLFF.

The V gene is TRBV7-2, the J gene TRBJ2-2; TCRdb calls TRBD1, which cannot be checked without DNA. This CDR3 has 15 amino acids. Germline CDR1 SGHTA, CDR2 FQGNSA. The CDR3: CASRGTRGYTGELFF.

The genes are TRBV2 and TRBJ2-1; lacking DNA, the TRBD2 call made by TCRdb goes unchecked. This CDR3 region has 14 residues. Germline V gene sequence: CDR1 SNHLY, CDR2 FYNNEI. Here the CDR3 reads CASYSGSLYNEQFF.

The V and J genes are TRBV14 and TRBJ1-3; checking the TCRdb D call of TRBD1 is not possible without DNA. Germline-derived CDR1 and CDR2 are SGHDN and FVKESK. The CDR3 sequence is 17 residues long. The CDR3 here is CASSQVTGTVSGNTIYF.

The V gene is TRBV24-1, the J gene TRBJ1-6; TCRdb's D gene call, TRBD1, goes unchecked for lack of DNA. The CDR3 length is 12 residues. Germline-derived CDR1 and CDR2 are KGHDR and SFDVKD. CDR3: CATAQANSPLHF.

The chain's CDR3 is CARFLGRRQPYGYTF. The chain joins TRBV27 to TRBJ1-2. CDR1 and CDR2 from the germline V gene are MNHEY and SMNVEV (reference sequence). CDR3 length: 15 amino acids.

This chain uses TRBV5-5 with TRBJ2-2; TCRdb lists TRBD2, though no DNA is available to test this call. Germline-derived CDR1 and CDR2 are SGHKS and YYEKEE (reference sequence). The CDR3 totals 14 residues. CDR3 amino acids: CASRRLAHTGELFF.

The CDR3 loop reads CATSRGPVAKNIQYF. V is TRBV15 and J is TRBJ2-4. Germline lookup yields CDR1 LNHNV and CDR2 YYDKDF (reference sequence). This CDR3 contains 15 residues.

The CDR3 reads CASSQGLAGNQPQHF. The J gene is TRBJ1-5, the V gene TRBV3-1; the D gene TCRdb calls, TRBD1, cannot be checked with no DNA. CDR1 is LGHDT and CDR2 is YNNKEL in the germline V gene (reference sequence). There are 15 residues in the CDR3.

V gene TRBV19 combines with J gene TRBJ2-5; no DNA is available, so the TRBD1 call from TCRdb remains unchecked. CDR1 is LNHDA, CDR2 SQIVND, per germline (reference sequence). This CDR3 spans 14 amino acids. The CDR3 protein is CASRLRGIRETQYF.

The CDR3 sequence is CASSAQGDGYTF. The chain employs TRBV5-1 and TRBJ1-2; TCRdb lists TRBD1, though no DNA is available to test this call. Per germline, CDR1 SGHRS and CDR2 YFSETQ. CDR3 length equals 12 residues.

The rearrangement joins TRBV12-3 or TRBV12-4 to TRBJ2-7; there is no DNA to check the TCRdb D call of TRBD2. The CDR3 length is 14 residues. CDR3 in amino acids: CASTSPGLPYEQYF.

The CDR3: CASSSGLAGVQSYEQYF. This chain joins TRBV3-1 and TRBJ2-7; without DNA, the TCRdb call of TRBD2 cannot be checked. The CDR3 sequence is 17 residues long. Germline V lookup: CDR1 LGHDT, CDR2 YNNKEL (reference sequence).

The chain combines TRBV7-2 with TRBJ1-1. Germline lookup yields CDR1 SGHTA and CDR2 FQGNSA. The CDR3 has 15 residues. This CDR3 is CASSFAAATNTEAFF.

The chain employs TRBV4-2 and TRBJ1-1; lacking DNA, the TRBD1 call made by TCRdb goes unchecked. The germline V gene has CDR1 LGHNA and CDR2 YNFKEQ. This CDR3 contains 16 residues. The CDR3 is CARWTGQGTMNTEAFF.

V and J are TRBV12-3 or TRBV12-4 and TRBJ1-2; the D call from TCRdb, TRBD1, cannot be confirmed without DNA. The CDR3 is 16 residues long. CDR3 residues: CASTMGTAMGHYGYTF.

The chain is built from TRBV20-1 and TRBJ2-5; TCRdb's D call, TRBD2, is unchecked because there is no DNA. Germline lookup yields CDR1 DFQATT and CDR2 SNEGSKA (reference sequence). This CDR3 spans 12 amino acids. The CDR3 spells CSSGPSQETQYF.

This chain joins TRBV6-5 and TRBJ1-4; without DNA, the TCRdb call of TRBD1 cannot be checked. In germline, CDR1 is MNHEY, CDR2 SVGAGI. The CDR3 is 16 amino acids. CDR3 sequence: CASSYSWGYGDEKLFF.

The chain couples TRBV18 to TRBJ2-1. The CDR3 extends over 15 amino acids. CDR1 is KGHSH and CDR2 is LQKENI in the germline V gene. The CDR3: CASSPAWVGNNEQFF. The full variable domain, with the rest looked up from reference TRBV18 and TRBJ2-1, is NAGVMQNPRHLVRRRGQEARLRCSPMKGHSHVYWYRQLPEEGLKFMVYLQKENIIDESGMPKERFSAEFPKEGPSILRIQQVVRGDSAAYFCASSPAWVGNNEQFFGPGTRLTVL.

The genes are TRBV4-1 and TRBJ2-5. The CDR3 spans 15 residues. Germline loops: CDR1 MGHRA, CDR2 YSYEKL. CDR3 amino acids: CASSQEETVQETQYF.

The chain couples TRBV25-1 to TRBJ2-7. The germline gives CDR1 MGHDK, CDR2 SYGVNS. The CDR3 is 11 residues long. The CDR3 reads CASSVSYEQYF.

This chain uses TRBV18 with TRBJ1-3; TCRdb's D gene call, TRBD1, goes unchecked for lack of DNA. The CDR3 has 15 residues. CDR1 is KGHSH and CDR2 is LQKENI in the germline V gene. The CDR3 protein is CASSLTDSPVNTIYF.

This chain uses TRBV7-9 with TRBJ2-2; no DNA is available, so the TRBD2 call from TCRdb remains unchecked. There are 18 residues in the CDR3. Germline loops: CDR1 SEHNR, CDR2 FQNEAQ (reference sequence). CDR3 amino acids: CASSLASSGLAGVWELFF.